This T cell receptor beta chain comes out of a study of shared clonotypes between healthy human individuals. This clone was observed once. Its target is not known. Notes on the study in general: An expected dependence of interdonor clonotype sharing on sequencing depth was noted. Some naive CD4 clonotypes, around 5%, turned up in common across a few donors. Only a few donors were included, so the genetic and exposure-history diversity represented was limited.

Profiling relied on immunoSEQ multiplex PCR, and the TCRdb table lists in-frame clones only, not all of them. The sample yields some 2,000,000 clones, roughly 95% seen once. The receptor comes from a man aged 18 to 29 in good health. Sequencing input: naive CD4+ T cells sorted from blood. Subset specified: CD45RA+ positively selected.

CDR3 sequence (DNA): TGTGCCAGCATTCGAGGGGCGAACAATGAGCAGTTCTTC. Protein sequence: CASIRGANNEQFF. This chain links TRBV16 with TRBJ2-1; D may correspond to TRBD1 or TRBD2 (5 bases each). Trimming took off 7 bases at V and 5 bases at J, with 12 bases between the two ends. The CDR3 spans 13 residues. Germline loops: CDR1 KGHSY, CDR2 FQNENV.